This entry is about one TCR beta chain. Its antigen remains unidentified. These data are taken from a study of radiation and T cells in renal cell carcinoma. Broader study findings: From baseline, blood top tumor clonotypes peaked at 2 weeks post-radiation. Pretreatment tumor biopsies were lacking, so baseline clonotypes are unknown.

Clones were sequenced by immunoSEQ multiplex PCR, and TCRdb holds only the in-frame ones, with some missing. The sample yields tens of thousands of clones, about 82% seen once. Time point denoted: blood 4 weeks post-SBRT, at nephrectomy. As for treatment: 15 Gy SBRT to primary tumor, nephrectomy 4 weeks later. Serial blood draws occurred at baseline and 2 and 4 weeks post-SBRT. This TCR was sampled from a woman in her sixties or seventies with renal cell carcinoma. Sample: blood, taken from a patient whose treatment included radiotherapy and nephrectomy.

In DNA, the CDR3 is TGTGCCAGCAGTGAGGGTAAGGGCAATTCACCCCTCCACTTT. Translated: CASSEGKGNSPLHF. The chain employs TRBV6-1 and TRBJ1-6; D gene ambiguous. CDR1 is MNHNS and CDR2 is SASEGT in the germline V gene. CDR3 size: 14 residues. V was cut by 3 bases and J by 7 bases, with 10 bases left in between.